The next 20 T cell receptor beta chains were all read from a single sample in a study of cytomegalovirus exposure and HLA in healthy donors. The PCR made use of 60 Vbeta and 13 Jbeta primers. TCRdb keeps only in-frame clones here, not all; method: immunoSEQ multiplex PCR. The table has fewer than 250,000 clones, 70% to 80% seen once. The sample taken for sequencing was PBMCs. These receptors all stem from a male donor in good health and CMV-seropositive.

This chain connects TRBV5-6 to TRBJ1-2, with 8 bases that match TRBD1. There are 14 residues in the CDR3. V was clipped by 3 bases and J by 4 bases; unmatched bases: 5. CDR1 is SGHDT and CDR2 is YYEEEE in the germline V gene. CDR3: CASSSQGAGYGYTF. In DNA, the CDR3 is TGTGCCAGCAGCTCCCAGGGGGCAGGCTATGGCTACACCTTC.

This clone was seen only a few times. V gene TRBV5-1 combines with J gene TRBJ2-7, with 10 bases that match TRBD2. V lost 2 bases to trimming and J lost 2 bases; unmatched junction nucleotides: 4. Germline CDR1 SGHRS, CDR2 YFSETQ. The CDR3 runs 15 residues. Here the CDR3 reads CASSFSGGPTYEQYF. CDR3 DNA sequence: TGCGCCAGCAGCTTTAGCGGGGGGCCCACCTACGAGCAGTACTTC.

This chain uses TRBV11-2 with TRBJ1-1; D unresolved. The germline gives CDR1 SGHAT, CDR2 FQNNGV. V was trimmed by 2 bases and J by 6 bases, leaving 7 bases between them. This CDR3 comprises 12 residues. CDR3 sequence (DNA): TGTGCCAGCAGCTTACTCAGATCTGAAGCTTTCTTT. It translates to CASSLLRSEAFF.

CDR3 amino acids: CASRDSLPNQPQHF. In DNA, the CDR3 is TGTGCCAGCAGGGACAGTCTCCCCAATCAGCCCCAGCATTTT. The chain links TRBV25-1 to TRBJ1-5, with D possibly TRBD1 on 6 matching bases. V lost 6 bases and J lost 3, with 12 bases in between. The CDR3 sequence is 14 residues long. The germline V gene has CDR1 MGHDK and CDR2 SYGVNS.

The chain uses TRBV6-1 and TRBJ1-3, with D possibly matching TRBD1 (5 bases). The CDR3 extends over 13 amino acids. Looked up from germline, CDR1 is MNHNS and CDR2 is SASEGT. V shed 7 bases and J shed 0 bases, with 7 bases lying between them. CDR3 in DNA: TGTGCCAGCACAGACAGCTCTGGAAACACCATATATTTT. It is translated as CASTDSSGNTIYF.

The chain combines TRBV11-2 with TRBJ2-5; 9 bases line up with TRBD1. CDR1 is SGHAT, CDR2 FQNNGV, per germline. Trimming removed 5 bases from V and 7 bases from J; junction bases left unmatched: 8. CDR3 size: 14 residues. In DNA, the CDR3 is TGTGCCAGCAGCCCCGACAGGGGGATGGTGACCCAGTACTTC. This codes for CASSPDRGMVTQYF. Variable domain in full (rest from reference TRBV11-2 and TRBJ2-5): EAGVAQSPRYKIIEKRQSVAFWCNPISGHATLYWYQQILGQGPKLLIQFQNNGVVDDSQLPKDRFSAERLKGVDSTLKIQPAKLEDSAVYLCASSPDRGMVTQYFGPGTRLLVL.

The chain uses TRBV18 and TRBJ2-5, with a tentative D call TRBD1 (6 bases). There are 15 residues in the CDR3. The germline gives CDR1 KGHSH, CDR2 LQKENI. The V gene lost 3 bases and the J gene lost 5 bases, with 16 bases spanning the gap. The CDR3 is CASSPATGFRETQYF. As DNA, the CDR3 is TGTGCCAGCTCACCGGCGACAGGTTTTAGGGAGACCCAGTACTTC.

The rearrangement links TRBV9 to TRBJ2-7, with TRBD1 matching over 9 bases. The CDR3 extends over 16 amino acids. Per the germline V gene, CDR1 is SGDLS and CDR2 is YYNGEE. V dropped 2 bases and J dropped 6; count of bases not matched to a gene: 12. Here the CDR3 reads CASSVRDRAELGEQYF. In nucleotides, the CDR3 is TGTGCCAGCAGCGTCCGGGACAGGGCGGAATTGGGCGAGCAGTACTTC.

The V call is TRBV6-1, the J call TRBJ1-2, with TRBD1 matching 10 bases. V shed 6 bases, J shed 4 bases, and the junction held 8 bases outside the gene matches. This CDR3 contains 15 residues. Germline lookup yields CDR1 MNHNS and CDR2 SASEGT. CDR3 protein: CASSSQTGGGYGYTF. The CDR3 nucleotides are TGTGCCAGCAGCTCGCAGACAGGGGGCGGCTATGGCTACACCTTC.

The V gene is TRBV9, the J gene TRBJ2-1, with 9 bases identical to TRBD2. This CDR3 has 15 residues. Germline V gene sequence: CDR1 SGDLS, CDR2 YYNGEE. Trimming cost V 2 bases and J 8 bases; bases outside gene matches: 8. The CDR3 nucleotides are TGTGCCAGCAGCGTGGGCGGGGGGGCAGTTGATGAGCAGTTCTTC. It yields the protein CASSVGGGAVDEQFF.

The chain uses TRBV9 and TRBJ1-5; no clear D gene. This CDR3 has 13 amino acids. Germline V gene lookup returns CDR1 SGDLS and CDR2 YYNGEE. The germline V and J ends were trimmed by 0 bases and 4 bases, with 5 bases remaining between them. This chain's CDR3 is CASSVDGNQPQHF. The CDR3 DNA sequence: TGTGCCAGCAGCGTAGACGGTAATCAGCCCCAGCATTTT.

The rearrangement joins TRBV19 to TRBJ1-1; D gene unclear. The CDR3 length is 15 residues. V lost 0 bases, J lost 10 bases, and 18 bases lay in between. Per germline, CDR1 LNHDA and CDR2 SQIVND (reference sequence). CDR3 DNA sequence: TGTGCCAGTAGTATAGACTGGTTGACCCCCGGAGGAGCTTTCTTT. Residues: CASSIDWLTPGGAFF.

The chain recombines TRBV7-9 with TRBJ1-5, with D unclear. V lost 4 bases and J lost 0, with 19 bases in between. The CDR3 loop spans 18 amino acids. CDR1 and CDR2 from the germline V gene are SEHNR and FQNEAQ (reference sequence). The CDR3 DNA is TGTGCCAGCAGCTCATCCACTATCACAAGCTATAGCAATCAGCCCCAGCATTTT. It is translated as CASSSSTITSYSNQPQHF. The full variable domain, in which reference TRBV7-9 and TRBJ1-5 provide the parts outside the CDR3, is DTGVSQNPRHKITKRGQNVTFRCDPISEHNRLYWYRQTLGQGPEFLTYFQNEAQLEKSRLLSDRFSAERPKGSFSTLEIQRTEQGDSAMYLCASSSSTITSYSNQPQHFGDGTRLSIL.

CDR3 protein: CASGPPAGYEQYF. CDR3 sequence (DNA): TGTGCCAGCGGGCCGCCGGCGGGTTACGAGCAGTACTTC. The chain carries TRBV28 and TRBJ2-7, with a tentative D call TRBD2 (5 bases). The CDR3 is 13 amino acids. CDR1 is MDHEN, CDR2 SYDVKM, per germline. V lost 8 bases and J lost 4, with 15 bases in between.

The chain carries TRBV5-4 and TRBJ1-4; D gene uncertain. The germline V gene encodes CDR1 SGHNT and CDR2 YYREEE (reference sequence). The CDR3 runs to 14 residues. V was cut by 2 bases and J by 4 bases, with 9 bases left in between. Written as DNA, the CDR3 is TGTGCCAGCAGCTTAGCCGGGGTTAATGAAAAACTGTTTTTT. Its translation: CASSLAGVNEKLFF. Looking up the rest from reference TRBV5-4 and TRBJ1-4 gives the full variable domain: ETGVTQSPTHLIKTRGQQVTLRCSSQSGHNTVSWYQQALGQGPQFIFQYYREEENGRGNFPPRFSGLQFPNYSSELNVNALELDDSALYLCASSLAGVNEKLFFGSGTQLSVL.

This clone was detected once. The chain carries TRBV30 and TRBJ1-4; 9 bases map to TRBD1. The junction had 9 bases not matched to a gene; V was cut back by 5 bases and J by 11 bases. CDR1 and CDR2 from the germline V gene are GTSNPN and SVGIG (reference sequence). The CDR3 has 13 residues. The CDR3 protein is CAWARQGGGKLFF. For the CDR3, the DNA is TGTGCCTGGGCTAGACAGGGGGGCGGGAAACTGTTTTTT.

This chain uses TRBV27 with TRBJ2-5, with a weak D call TRBD2 (5 bases). The CDR3 has 15 residues. Trimming cost V 5 bases and J 4 bases, with 17 bases left between them. Per the germline V gene, CDR1 is MNHEY and CDR2 is SMNVEV (reference sequence). The CDR3 region has the DNA TGTGCCAGCAGTGCGGAGGACCTACCCGGAGAGACCCAGTACTTC. Translated: CASSAEDLPGETQYF.

The J gene is TRBJ2-7, the V gene TRBV29-1; TRBD1 matches at 8 bases. J gave up 3 bases and V 5 bases, and 3 bases lay outside the gene matches. This CDR3 spans 12 amino acids. The germline V gene encodes CDR1 SQVTM and CDR2 ANQGSEA. The CDR3 loop reads CSVTQGVYEQYF. CDR3 nucleotide sequence: TGCAGCGTTACACAGGGGGTCTACGAGCAGTACTTC.

This chain links TRBV9 with TRBJ1-1; tentatively, D is TRBD1 (5 bases). The germline V gene has CDR1 SGDLS and CDR2 YYNGEE. V was shortened by 0 bases and J by 1 base, with 7 bases between the two germline ends. The CDR3 totals 14 residues. The CDR3 region has the DNA TGTGCCAGCAGCGTAGTGGGGGGGAACACTGAAGCTTTCTTT. Protein product: CASSVVGGNTEAFF.

The chain joins TRBV19 to TRBJ2-5; 11 nucleotides match TRBD2. CDR3 length: 15 residues. J lost 2 bases, V lost 3 bases, and 2 bases had no gene match. The germline CDR1 and CDR2 sequences are LNHDA and SQIVND (reference sequence). The CDR3 reads CASSILAGGQETQYF. The CDR3 DNA sequence: TGTGCCAGTAGTATCTTAGCGGGAGGGCAAGAGACCCAGTACTTC.